The present TCR beta chain was sequenced within a study of metastatic and nonmetastatic thyroid tumors. Whole-study context: Samples came from malignant and benign thyroid patients, and repertoires were compared across blood and tumor or nodule tissue.

Thyroid surgery was performed in patients who had received no treatment beforehand. This CDR3 has 15 amino acids. Germline-derived CDR1 and CDR2 are DFQATT and SNEGSKA (reference sequence). TCRdb reprocessed the PCR reads using MiXCR. Among about 4,200 clones listed, around a third were seen once. In this sample, this clone turned up a few times. The junction differs from germline at one of its ends, possibly a read error. The sequencing sample was made of adjacent normal tissue. The chain couples TRBV20-1 to TRBJ2-7; 8 bases align to TRBD2. The sequence came from a male donor with papillary thyroid cancer or a benign thyroid nodule (not recorded which). Some clones in this sample may be carry-over from other donors' samples. The CDR3 DNA reads TGCAGTGCTAGGGCGGCTAGCGGGCAAACCGAAGAGCATTACTTC. This translates into CSARAASGQTEEHYF.